Each of the 29 T cell receptor beta chains below was sequenced from the same sample in a study of T cell clonotyping in hematopoietic cell transplantation. Assay used: immunoSEQ multiplex PCR; TCRdb lists only in-frame clones, some missing. There are roughly 44,000 clones in the sample; around 95% occur only once, and 0.95% lies in the top ten. Sequencing used peripheral blood mononuclear cells. Every receptor here comes from a man aged 25 to 45 in good health. Some clones in this sample may be carry-over from other donors' samples.

The genes are TRBV6-1 and TRBJ2-5, with TRBD2 matching over 8 bases. V shed 4 bases and J 4 bases; nucleotides not matched to a gene: 14. Per germline, CDR1 MNHNS and CDR2 SASEGT. The CDR3 runs 17 residues. CDR3 coding DNA: TGTGCCAGCAGTGGCCTGGCCAGCGGGGGCCCTGGAGAGACCCAGTACTTC. Amino acids: CASSGLASGGPGETQYF.

The chain recombines TRBV5-1 with TRBJ1-6; the D is unclear. V was trimmed by 4 bases and J by 10 bases, leaving 21 bases between them. The CDR3 loop spans 16 amino acids. CDR1 is SGHRS and CDR2 is YFSETQ in the germline V gene. Written as DNA, the CDR3 is TGCGCCAGCAGCCCTCGATTCGGGGAGGGAGACTCACCCCTCCACTTT. Protein: CASSPRFGEGDSPLHF.

V is TRBV27 and J is TRBJ1-2; possibly TRBD1 for D (6 bases). The germline gives CDR1 MNHEY, CDR2 SMNVEV (reference sequence). Trimming removed 6 bases at V and 1 base at J, with 9 bases between. The CDR3 is 13 amino acids. In nucleotides, the CDR3 is TGTGCCAGCAGGGCACAGGGTAACTATGGCTACACCTTC. As protein: CASRAQGNYGYTF.

This clone was detected only once. This chain links TRBV14 with TRBJ2-7; D might be TRBD2 (6 bases). V shed 1 base and J shed 12 bases, with 19 bases lying between them. CDR3 length equals 14 residues. Per the germline V gene, CDR1 is SGHDN and CDR2 is FVKESK. The CDR3 DNA follows: TGTGCCAGCAGCCAAGTGTCCGGGACGGGGACTTGGTACTTC. Encoded protein: CASSQVSGTGTWYF.

J is TRBJ1-1 and V is TRBV5-1, with D perhaps TRBD1 (6 bases). Trimming removed 4 bases from V and 6 bases from J, with 16 bases in between. The CDR3 runs to 14 residues. Germline V CDR1 and CDR2: SGHRS, YFSETQ. CDR3 in amino acids: CASSPQGATAEAFF. CDR3 nucleotide sequence: TGCGCCAGCAGCCCACAGGGAGCAACGGCTGAAGCTTTCTTT. The entire variable domain, with the rest obtained from reference TRBV5-1 and TRBJ1-1, is as follows: KAGVTQTPRYLIKTRGQQVTLSCSPISGHRSVSWYQQTPGQGLQFLFEYFSETQRNKGNFPGRFSGRQFSNSRSEMNVSTLELGDSALYLCASSPQGATAEAFFGQGTRLTVV.

The V call is TRBV10-3, the J call TRBJ1-1, with D possibly being TRBD1 (5 bases). V was trimmed by 9 bases and J by 2 bases, leaving 13 bases between them. CDR3 length: 13 amino acids. Per the germline V gene, CDR1 is ENHRY and CDR2 is SYGVKD. The CDR3 DNA reads as TGTGCCATTAACCCGGGGCACAACACTGAAGCTTTCTTT. Translation: CAINPGHNTEAFF.

V usage is TRBV7-3 and J usage is TRBJ2-3, with D possibly matching TRBD2 (7 bases). Trimming removed 5 bases at V and 5 bases at J, with 23 bases between. CDR1 and CDR2 (germline): SGHTA, FQGTGA. The CDR3 extends over 17 amino acids. In DNA, the CDR3 is TGTGCCAGCAGCCCTATCGCACTAGCGAAAGGGGGAGATACGCAGTATTTT. This codes for CASSPIALAKGGDTQYF.

This chain links TRBV7-2 with TRBJ2-7, with 8 bases matching TRBD1. This CDR3 is built from 14 residues. The V gene's germline CDR1 is SGHTA and CDR2 FQGNSA. V lost 6 bases, J lost 3 bases, and 7 bases stayed unmatched. CDR3 sequence reads: CASSPGTGFYEQYF. The DNA of the CDR3 is TGTGCCAGCAGTCCCGGGACAGGCTTCTACGAGCAGTACTTC. The full variable domain, completed using reference TRBV7-2 and TRBJ2-7, is GAGVSQSPSNKVTEKGKDVELRCDPISGHTALYWYRQSLGQGLEFLIYFQGNSAPDKSGLPSDRFSAERTGGSVSTLTIQRTQQEDSAVYLCASSPGTGFYEQYFGPGTRLTVT.

The gene calls are TRBV6-4 and TRBJ1-5; a weak D match, TRBD1 (5 bases). The germline V gene encodes CDR1 MRHNA and CDR2 SNTAGT. This CDR3 has 12 amino acids. The CDR3 protein is CRGGRSNQPQHF. CDR3 DNA sequence: TGTCGGGGGGGACGGAGCAATCAGCCCCAGCATTTT.

The chain links TRBV15 to TRBJ1-4; D unresolved. Germline assignment: CDR1 LNHNV and CDR2 YYDKDF (reference sequence). There are 12 residues in the CDR3. Trimming removed 0 bases at V and 10 bases at J, with 6 bases between. CDR3: CATSRDSGKLFF. CDR3 in DNA: TGTGCCACCAGCAGAGATAGCGGAAAACTGTTTTTT.

The chain joins TRBV27 to TRBJ1-1; 7 nucleotides match TRBD1. The CDR3 consists of 13 residues. V was pared by 4 bases and J by 12 bases, with 11 bases of the junction left unmatched. Germline V gives CDR1 MNHEY, CDR2 SMNVEV (reference sequence). This chain's CDR3 is CASSSRSDRVTFF. The DNA for the CDR3 is TGTGCCAGCAGTTCCCGTTCTGACAGGGTGACTTTCTTT.

The rearrangement joins TRBV5-8 to TRBJ2-3, with D tentatively TRBD1 (5 bases). The length of the CDR3 is 13 residues. The germline V and J ends were trimmed by 3 bases and 1 base, with 6 bases remaining between them. Germline CDR1 and CDR2: SGHTS and YDEGEE. The chain's CDR3 is CASSSRGTDTQYF. CDR3 DNA sequence: TGTGCCAGCAGCTCCAGGGGCACAGATACGCAGTATTTT.

The V call is TRBV10-2, the J call TRBJ1-1, with D perhaps TRBD1 (5 bases). The CDR3 length is 13 residues. Between the trimmed V and J ends, which lost 1 base and 10 bases, there was a span of 13 bases. In germline, CDR1 is WSHSY, CDR2 SAAADI. CDR3 sequence: CASSEFVGGAAFF. The CDR3 nucleotides are TGCGCCAGCAGTGAGTTTGTTGGGGGAGCAGCTTTCTTT.

The gene calls are TRBV29-1 and TRBJ2-7; 8 nucleotides match TRBD2. V dropped 6 bases and J dropped 5; count of bases not matched to a gene: 21. The CDR3 sequence is 17 residues long. The V gene's germline CDR1 is SQVTM and CDR2 ANQGSEA. CDR3 in amino acids: CSVALNRGGPLRNEQYF. Written as DNA, the CDR3 is TGCAGCGTGGCGTTAAATCGGGGGGGCCCTCTGAGGAACGAGCAGTACTTC.

This clone was observed a single time. The chain has TRBV7-9 and TRBJ1-1; the D gene is possibly TRBD1 (5 bases). CDR3 length: 15 residues. Germline loops: CDR1 SEHNR, CDR2 FQNEAQ (reference sequence). V shed 5 bases and J shed 3 bases, with 16 bases lying between them. CDR3 sequence (DNA): TGTGCCAGCAGCCCAGCCCAGGGAATGGACACTGAAGCTTTCTTT. Residues: CASSPAQGMDTEAFF.

This chain uses TRBV20-1 with TRBJ1-5; D ambiguous. CDR1 is DFQATT and CDR2 is SNEGSKA in the germline V gene (reference sequence). The CDR3 has 9 residues. The ends were cut back, 6 bases at V and 7 bases at J, with 4 bases in the middle. The CDR3: CSAGQPQHF. DNA of the CDR3: TGCAGTGCAGGACAGCCCCAGCATTTT.

V gene TRBV19 combines with J gene TRBJ1-1, with no clear D. The CDR3 consists of 16 residues. The ends were cut back, 3 bases at V and 1 base at J, with 15 bases in the middle. CDR1 is LNHDA and CDR2 is SQIVND in the germline V gene (reference sequence). In DNA form, the CDR3 reads TGTGCCAGTAGTATCTTGTATGGCAGAGGGAACACTGAAGCTTTCTTT. Its translation: CASSILYGRGNTEAFF.

The chain recombines TRBV19 with TRBJ1-1; D gene uncertain. Germline assignment: CDR1 LNHDA and CDR2 SQIVND (reference sequence). The CDR3 runs 15 residues. Trimming left V 6 bases short and J 2 bases short, with 16 bases between. The CDR3 sequence: CASRGPTEGNTEAFF. The CDR3 DNA reads as TGTGCCAGTAGAGGACCGACCGAAGGAAACACTGAAGCTTTCTTT.

This chain links TRBV11-2 with TRBJ1-4, with 8 nucleotides matching TRBD1. V shed 5 bases, J shed 15 bases, and the junction held 17 bases outside the gene matches. The CDR3 covers 15 residues. Germline lookup yields CDR1 SGHAT and CDR2 FQNNGV. The CDR3 here is CASSLRGFQGAEMFF. Written as DNA, the CDR3 is TGTGCCAGCAGCCTCAGGGGGTTTCAGGGGGCTGAGATGTTTTTT. Drawing the rest from reference TRBV11-2 and TRBJ1-4, the complete variable domain is EAGVAQSPRYKIIEKRQSVAFWCNPISGHATLYWYQQILGQGPKLLIQFQNNGVVDDSQLPKDRFSAERLKGVDSTLKIQPAKLEDSAVYLCASSLRGFQGAEMFFGSGTQLSVL.

The genes are TRBV4-2 and TRBJ1-1; possibly TRBD1 for D (6 bases). The CDR3 is made up of 13 amino acids. The V end was cut by 0 bases, the J end by 8 bases, with 10 bases between. In germline, CDR1 is LGHNA, CDR2 YNFKEQ. The DNA of the CDR3 is TGTGCCAGCAGCCAAGATCGAGGGGGAGAAGCTTTCTTT. It codes for CASSQDRGGEAFF.

This chain uses TRBV2 with TRBJ1-1; D perhaps matches TRBD1 (6 bases). Germline V gives CDR1 SNHLY, CDR2 FYNNEI. This CDR3 comprises 13 residues. The V end was cut by 4 bases, the J end by 5 bases, with 11 bases between. The CDR3 DNA reads TGTGCCAGCAGTGTAGGGGGGGAGACTGAAGCTTTCTTT. Translation gives CASSVGGETEAFF.

The chain couples TRBV5-1 to TRBJ2-7; 8 nucleotides match TRBD1. With V trimmed by 1 base and J by 0 bases, 6 bases remained unmatched. This CDR3 region has 16 residues. Germline V CDR1 and CDR2: SGHRS, YFSETQ. The CDR3 DNA sequence: TGCGCCAGCAGCTTGTTGATCGGGACAGGCTCCTACGAGCAGTACTTC. It yields the protein CASSLLIGTGSYEQYF.

The rearrangement joins TRBV11-3 to TRBJ2-7; 10 bases are a match to TRBD1. Germline CDR1 and CDR2: SGHNT and YENEEA. The ends lost 1 base at V and 4 bases at J; junction bases unmatched: 10. This CDR3 has 17 amino acids. CDR3 nucleotide sequence: TGTGCCAGCAGCTTAGGGATGGAGAGACAGGGGGCGTACGAGCAGTACTTC. Its translation: CASSLGMERQGAYEQYF.

V usage is TRBV2 and J usage is TRBJ2-7; TRBD1 matches 7 bases. The CDR3 runs 15 residues. Losses at the gene ends were 6 bases for V and 1 base for J; bases not matched to a gene: 9. Germline V lookup: CDR1 SNHLY, CDR2 FYNNEI. The CDR3 region has the DNA TGTGCCAGCAGGATTCGGGACAGCCTTTCCTACGAGCAGTACTTC. Its protein is CASRIRDSLSYEQYF.

CDR3 loop: CASSQVNLAGTEAFF. The CDR3 DNA is TGCGCCAGCAGCCAAGTAAACCTAGCGGGGACTGAAGCTTTCTTT. The chain is built from TRBV4-3 and TRBJ1-1; the D is unclear. The germline V gene has CDR1 LGHNA and CDR2 YSLEER. The V and J ends lost 1 base and 5 bases respectively, with 14 bases between them. This CDR3 comprises 15 residues.

Only one count was recorded for this clone. The rearrangement links TRBV14 to TRBJ1-6; D is unclear. V lost 2 bases and J 5 bases, leaving 7 bases between the germline ends. The CDR3 consists of 14 residues. Germline CDR1 reads SGHDN; CDR2 reads FVKESK. This CDR3 reads CASSQHRNNSPLHF. The CDR3, as DNA: TGTGCCAGCAGCCAACACAGAAATAATTCACCCCTCCACTTT.

The chain couples TRBV9 to TRBJ2-6; the D is unclear. This CDR3 has 15 amino acids. CDR1 is SGDLS, CDR2 YYNGEE, per germline. V gave up 1 base and J gave up 2 bases, with 7 bases separating them. The CDR3 loop reads CASSVPATGANVLTF. The CDR3 DNA reads as TGTGCCAGCAGCGTACCCGCGACTGGGGCCAACGTCCTGACTTTC.

The chain carries TRBV12-5 and TRBJ2-1; the D gene is possibly TRBD2 (5 bases). This CDR3 region has 14 residues. The germline V gene encodes CDR1 LGHNT and CDR2 FRNRAP. V lost 0 bases and J 4 bases, leaving 7 bases between the germline ends. This CDR3 reads CASGLVPGYNEQFF. DNA for the CDR3: TGTGCTAGTGGTTTGGTACCGGGATACAATGAGCAGTTCTTC.

CDR3: CASSQGQGPYGYTF. CDR3 sequence (DNA): TGTGCCAGCAGCCAAGGACAGGGACCGTATGGCTACACCTTC. The chain has TRBV4-2 and TRBJ1-2; TRBD1 aligns across 7 bases. CDR3 length: 14 residues. The germline V gene encodes CDR1 LGHNA and CDR2 YNFKEQ. V was pared by 1 base and J by 5 bases, with 4 bases of the junction left unmatched.